This T cell receptor beta chain was sequenced during a study of blood T cells in healthy people across ages. Study-wide results and caveats: Per-million-T-cell TCR beta diversity fell roughly linearly with age.

The sample holds one count of this clonotype. What it binds is unknown. V lost 6 bases to trimming and J lost 4 bases, with 15 bases between them. Germline V gene data show CDR1 as SNHLY and CDR2 as FYNNEI. This CDR3 comprises 14 residues. With a J-beta primer mix and a sample-barcoded 5' primer, a second PCR ran 7 to 11 cycles. TCRdb called the 5' RACE reads again in MiXCR, with one record for every CDR3 protein. The sample carries 920,000 or so distinct CDR3 sequences, 35% to 50% recorded once. J is TRBJ1-2 and V is TRBV2, with unresolved D. The sample taken for sequencing was blood. This sequence originates from a woman aged 55-70 years in good health. CDR3 sequence reads: CASSNQALIYGYTF. CDR3 coding DNA: TGTGCCAGCAGCAATCAGGCCCTTATCTATGGCTACACCTTC.